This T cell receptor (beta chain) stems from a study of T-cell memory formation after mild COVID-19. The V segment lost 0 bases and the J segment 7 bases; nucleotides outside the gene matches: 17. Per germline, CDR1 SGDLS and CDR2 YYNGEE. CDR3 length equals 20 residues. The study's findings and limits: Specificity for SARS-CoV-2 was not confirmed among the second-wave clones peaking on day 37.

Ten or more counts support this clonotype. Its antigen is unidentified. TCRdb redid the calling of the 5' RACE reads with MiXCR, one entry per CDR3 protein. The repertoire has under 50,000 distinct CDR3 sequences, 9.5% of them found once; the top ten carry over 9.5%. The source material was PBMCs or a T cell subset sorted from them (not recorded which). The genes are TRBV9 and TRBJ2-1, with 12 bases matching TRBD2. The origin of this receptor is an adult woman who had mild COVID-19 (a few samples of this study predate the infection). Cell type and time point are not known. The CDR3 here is CASSVDPFPLTSGSANEQFF. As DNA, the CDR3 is TGTGCCAGCAGCGTAGACCCCTTCCCCCTGACTAGCGGGAGCGCGAATGAGCAGTTCTTC.